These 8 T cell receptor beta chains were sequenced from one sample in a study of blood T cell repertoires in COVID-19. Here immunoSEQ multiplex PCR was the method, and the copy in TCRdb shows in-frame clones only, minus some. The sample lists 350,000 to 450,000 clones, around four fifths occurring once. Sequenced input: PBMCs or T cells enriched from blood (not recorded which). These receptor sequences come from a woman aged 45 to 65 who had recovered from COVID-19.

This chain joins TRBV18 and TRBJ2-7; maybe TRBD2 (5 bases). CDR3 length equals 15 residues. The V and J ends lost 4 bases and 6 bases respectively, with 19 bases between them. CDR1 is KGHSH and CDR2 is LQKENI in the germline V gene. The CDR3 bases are TGTGCCAGCTCACAAGAGGCACGACTATTGGGCGAGCAGTACTTC. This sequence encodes CASSQEARLLGEQYF.

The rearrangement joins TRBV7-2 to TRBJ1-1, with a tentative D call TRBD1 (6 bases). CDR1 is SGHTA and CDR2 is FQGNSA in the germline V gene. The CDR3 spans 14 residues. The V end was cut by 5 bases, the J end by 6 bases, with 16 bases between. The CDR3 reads CASSPIGGRAEAFF. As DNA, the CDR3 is TGTGCCAGCAGCCCAATAGGGGGTAGGGCTGAAGCTTTCTTT.

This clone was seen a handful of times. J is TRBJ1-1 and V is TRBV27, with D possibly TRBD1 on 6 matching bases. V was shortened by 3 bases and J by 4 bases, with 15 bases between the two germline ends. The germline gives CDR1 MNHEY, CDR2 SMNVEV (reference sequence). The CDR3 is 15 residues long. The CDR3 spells CASSFYTGSGTEAFF. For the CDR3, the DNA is TGTGCCAGCAGTTTTTACACAGGGTCAGGCACTGAAGCTTTCTTT.

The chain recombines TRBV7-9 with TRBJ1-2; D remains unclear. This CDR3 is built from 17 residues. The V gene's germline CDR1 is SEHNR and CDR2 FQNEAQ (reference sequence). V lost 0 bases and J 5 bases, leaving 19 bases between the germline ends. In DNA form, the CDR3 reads TGTGCCAGCAGCTTAGCGTTGGACTCTCTTACCCTTTATGGCTACACCTTC. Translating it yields CASSLALDSLTLYGYTF.

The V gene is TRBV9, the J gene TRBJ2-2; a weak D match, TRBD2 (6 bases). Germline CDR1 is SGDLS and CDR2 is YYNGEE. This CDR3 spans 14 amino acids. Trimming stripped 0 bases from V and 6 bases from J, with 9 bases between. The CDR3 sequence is CASSVAWGAGELFF. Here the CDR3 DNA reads TGTGCCAGCAGCGTAGCTTGGGGGGCCGGGGAGCTGTTTTTT.

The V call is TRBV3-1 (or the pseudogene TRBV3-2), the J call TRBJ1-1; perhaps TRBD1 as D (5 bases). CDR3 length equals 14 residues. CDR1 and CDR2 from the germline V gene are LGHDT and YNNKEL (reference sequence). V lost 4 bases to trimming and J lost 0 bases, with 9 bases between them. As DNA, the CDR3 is TGTGCCAGCAGCCGGACAAAAATGAACACTGAAGCTTTCTTT. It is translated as CASSRTKMNTEAFF.

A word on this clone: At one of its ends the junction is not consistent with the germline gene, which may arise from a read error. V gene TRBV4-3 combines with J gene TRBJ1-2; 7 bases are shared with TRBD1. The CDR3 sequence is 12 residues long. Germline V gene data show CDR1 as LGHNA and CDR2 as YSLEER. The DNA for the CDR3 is TGCGCCAGCAGCCAAGAGACAGGGATCGCAGTCTTC. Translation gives CASSQETGIAVF.

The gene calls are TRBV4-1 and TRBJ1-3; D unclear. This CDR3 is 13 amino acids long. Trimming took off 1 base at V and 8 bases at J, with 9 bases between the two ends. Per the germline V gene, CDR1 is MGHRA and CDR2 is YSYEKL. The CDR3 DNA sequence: TGCGCCAGCAGCCAAGGGTCGGTGCACACCATATATTTT. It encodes CASSQGSVHTIYF.